Each of the 12 T cell receptor beta chains below was sequenced from the same sample in a study of blood T cell repertoires in COVID-19. Sequenced by immunoSEQ multiplex PCR; TCRdb stores in-frame clones only, minus some. Counted here are under 40,000 clones, 85% to 95% occurring once; the ten biggest clones make up about 0.86%. The sequenced sample was peripheral blood. These receptors originate from a male donor with active COVID-19.

This sequence joins TRBV30 and TRBJ1-5; 7 bases agree with TRBD1. CDR1 is GTSNPN, CDR2 SVGIG, per germline (reference sequence). V was pared by 2 bases and J by 6 bases, with 16 bases of the junction left unmatched. This CDR3 comprises 17 residues. CDR3: CAWSWLLPGQRGQPQHF. The CDR3 bases are TGTGCCTGGAGTTGGCTCCTTCCGGGACAGAGGGGTCAGCCCCAGCATTTT.

This chain joins TRBV7-6 and TRBJ2-2; TRBD1 agrees at 7 bases. Looked up from germline, CDR1 is SGHVS and CDR2 is FNYEAQ. The CDR3 covers 18 residues. V gave up 0 bases and J gave up 0 bases; unmatched junction bases: 7. The CDR3 sequence is CASSLAMAGGTNTGELFF. CDR3 nucleotides: TGTGCCAGCAGCTTAGCGATGGCAGGGGGAACGAACACCGGGGAGCTGTTTTTT.

This clone was counted a single time. The V and J genes are TRBV19 and TRBJ1-1; 7 bases match TRBD1. V gave up 5 bases and J gave up 3 bases; unmatched junction bases: 6. There are 14 residues in the CDR3. Germline CDR1 and CDR2: LNHDA and SQIVND (reference sequence). The CDR3 is CASSLTGVDTEAFF. DNA for the CDR3: TGTGCCAGTAGTCTCACAGGGGTGGACACTGAAGCTTTCTTT.

V usage is TRBV29-1 and J usage is TRBJ2-5, with D possibly matching TRBD1 (6 bases). Trimming took 7 bases from V and 5 from J, leaving 14 bases between them. The V gene's germline CDR1 is SQVTM and CDR2 ANQGSEA. The CDR3 spans 12 residues. CDR3 bases: TGCAGCGGTGGACAGAATTGGGAGACCCAGTACTTC. This gives the protein CSGGQNWETQYF.

The V call is TRBV3-1 (or the pseudogene TRBV3-2), the J call TRBJ1-5; 7 bases align to TRBD1. The V segment lost 1 base and the J segment 6 bases; nucleotides outside the gene matches: 3. The length of the CDR3 is 14 residues. CDR1 is LGHDT and CDR2 is YNNKEL in the germline V gene (reference sequence). CDR3 coding DNA: TGTGCCAGCAGCCAAGCAGGGGGTGGTCAGCCCCAGCATTTT. It specifies CASSQAGGGQPQHF.

The chain recombines TRBV19 with TRBJ2-7; D is unresolved. V was trimmed by 6 bases and J by 5 bases, leaving 20 bases between them. The CDR3 has 15 amino acids. The germline V gene has CDR1 LNHDA and CDR2 SQIVND (reference sequence). In nucleotides, the CDR3 is TGTGCCAGTAGAGAGATGGCAGGCCGATGGAACGAGCAGTACTTC. Its translation is CASREMAGRWNEQYF.

This clone has a single count. The V call is TRBV6-5, the J call TRBJ1-5; D is uncertain. V dropped 6 bases and J dropped 0 bases, with 12 bases sitting between them. This CDR3 contains 15 residues. From germline, CDR1 is MNHEY and CDR2 SVGAGI. This CDR3 reads CASSPGLNSNQPQHF. The CDR3 nucleotides read TGTGCCAGCAGCCCCGGACTGAATAGCAATCAGCCCCAGCATTTT.

This clone was picked up a small number of times. The chain links TRBV6-2 or TRBV6-3 to TRBJ1-3; possibly TRBD1 for D (6 bases). The CDR3 runs 14 residues. Germline V CDR1 and CDR2: MNHEY, SVGEGT. The V end was cut by 5 bases, the J end by 5 bases, with 13 bases between. The CDR3 sequence: CASSPGQSRNTIYF. CDR3 sequence (DNA): TGTGCCAGCAGTCCAGGACAGTCCCGAAACACCATATATTTT.

The chain employs TRBV19 and TRBJ2-3; D is possibly TRBD2 (6 bases). The V gene lost 4 bases and the J gene lost 2 bases, with 13 bases spanning the gap. CDR1 LNHDA and CDR2 SQIVND come from the germline V gene (reference sequence). CDR3 length: 15 amino acids. This chain's CDR3 is CASSNSGRVTDTQYF. For the CDR3, the DNA is TGTGCCAGTAGTAATAGCGGCAGGGTCACAGATACGCAGTATTTT.

The J gene is TRBJ2-7, the V gene TRBV7-6; 9 nucleotides match TRBD1. Germline trimming cut 2 bases from V and 7 bases from J; bases unmatched to any gene: 9. Germline CDR1 and CDR2: SGHVS and FNYEAQ. The CDR3 consists of 15 residues. Here the CDR3 reads CASSLSGTGLQEQYF. Here the CDR3 DNA reads TGTGCCAGCAGCTTATCAGGGACAGGGTTGCAGGAGCAGTACTTC.

This chain uses TRBV28 with TRBJ1-2; TRBD1 aligns across 9 bases. The CDR3 loop spans 16 amino acids. Germline V gene lookup returns CDR1 MDHEN and CDR2 SYDVKM. J lost 7 bases, V lost 1 base, and 10 bases had no gene match. The CDR3 region is CASSLLAGQGLSGYTF. In DNA, the CDR3 is TGTGCCAGCAGTTTATTGGCGGGACAGGGCTTATCTGGCTACACCTTC.

In DNA, the CDR3 is TGCGCCAGCAGCTTCGGGAGATGGGAGGCTGGAGCTTTCTTT. Its translation is CASSFGRWEAGAFF. The chain couples TRBV5-1 to TRBJ1-1; D unresolved. V was cut by 2 bases and J by 10 bases, with 18 bases left in between. The CDR3 has 14 amino acids. Germline CDR1 SGHRS, CDR2 YFSETQ. Using reference TRBV5-1 and TRBJ1-1 for the parts outside the CDR3, the full variable domain is KAGVTQTPRYLIKTRGQQVTLSCSPISGHRSVSWYQQTPGQGLQFLFEYFSETQRNKGNFPGRFSGRQFSNSRSEMNVSTLELGDSALYLCASSFGRWEAGAFFGQGTRLTVV.